The 14 T cell receptor beta chains given below trace back to one sample, sequenced in a study of T cells after yellow fever vaccination (dated by TCRdb to between 2018 and 2021). The receptor library was made with 5' RACE. Sequencing took place on an Illumina HiSeq 2500. The public reads were quality trimmed at Q25 with fastp and then assembled into clones with MiXCR by TCRdb, keeping productive beta chains. Entries that share a CDR3 protein sequence are merged under the most common genes and DNA. The sample contains tens of thousands of distinct CDR3 sequences, about 7.7% of them found a single time. Around 30% of the sample is in the top ten clones. Sample treatment or condition, as interpreted from the label and publication: live attenuated yellow fever vaccine strain. The sample in question was CD8+ T cells sorted from PBMCs, obtained around 10 days after the first yellow fever vaccination. The receptors were gathered from a young man who received the YFV17D yellow fever vaccine.

This clonotype occurred a few times. The genes are TRBV6-5 and TRBJ2-1; maybe TRBD2 (6 bases). Trimming cost V 2 bases and J 2 bases, with 10 bases left between them. CDR3 length equals 15 residues. Germline assignment: CDR1 MNHEY and CDR2 SVGAGI. CDR3 nucleotides: TGTGCCAGCAGTTACAGGCGGGAACCCTACAATGAGCAGTTCTTC. This encodes CASSYRREPYNEQFF.

The chain couples TRBV19 to TRBJ2-4; possibly TRBD2 for D (6 bases). CDR1 and CDR2 from the germline V gene are LNHDA and SQIVND (reference sequence). The CDR3 length is 16 residues. V dropped 3 bases and J dropped 0 bases, with 12 bases sitting between them. The DNA of the CDR3 is TGTGCCAGTAGTATCAGGGACTTGTCAGCCAAAAACATTCAGTACTTC. It translates to CASSIRDLSAKNIQYF.

This clonotype was picked up many times. The chain has TRBV10-3 and TRBJ1-5; D gene unclear. V lost 3 bases, J lost 0 bases, and 3 bases lay in between. The CDR3 spans 13 residues. Germline loops: CDR1 ENHRY, CDR2 SYGVKD. The CDR3 spells CAISDYSNQPQHF. Here the CDR3 DNA reads TGTGCCATCAGTGACTATAGCAATCAGCCCCAGCATTTT.

Turning to this clonotype: Germline and junction disagree at one end, which may indicate a read error. The chain recombines TRBV12-3 or TRBV12-4 with TRBJ2-7, with TRBD2 matching 16 bases. This CDR3 is 19 amino acids long. This chain's CDR3 is CACSLPPWGLAGGLGEQYF. CDR3 nucleotide sequence: TGTGCCTGCAGTTTACCACCCTGGGGACTAGCGGGGGGGCTCGGCGAGCAGTACTTC.

This clonotype was counted a few times. The V call is TRBV7-9, the J call TRBJ2-3, with no clear D. Germline-derived CDR1 and CDR2 are SEHNR and FQNEAQ (reference sequence). V lost 5 bases to trimming and J lost 7 bases, with 7 bases between them. There are 11 residues in the CDR3. The CDR3 nucleotides read TGTGCCAGCAGCGTTAAAAATACGCAGTATTTT. Residues: CASSVKNTQYF.

The table lists this clonotype with many counts. CDR3 amino acids: CASSVSWGRQETQYF. The CDR3, as DNA: TGTGCCAGCAGCGTCTCTTGGGGGAGACAAGAGACCCAGTACTTC. This sequence joins TRBV9 and TRBJ2-5; tentatively, D is TRBD1 or TRBD2 (5 bases each). The CDR3 has 15 amino acids. The V end was cut by 2 bases, the J end by 2 bases, with 13 bases between. Germline V lookup: CDR1 SGDLS, CDR2 YYNGEE.

This clonotype was detected ten times or more. The chain links TRBV9 to TRBJ2-1, with TRBD1 matching over 7 bases. The CDR3 is made up of 18 amino acids. Germline values: CDR1 SGDLS, CDR2 YYNGEE. V was pared by 5 bases and J by 2 bases, with 16 bases of the junction left unmatched. CDR3 in DNA: TGTGCCAGCAGTCCCTCGGGTTTGGTCAGGGGGACCTACAATGAGCAGTTCTTC. Translation: CASSPSGLVRGTYNEQFF.

This clonotype has at least ten counts. The V and J genes are TRBV7-2 and TRBJ2-5, with 14 bases matching TRBD2. The CDR3 length is 15 residues. J lost 4 bases, V lost 4 bases, and 2 bases had no gene match. The germline gives CDR1 SGHTA, CDR2 FQGNSA. The CDR3 DNA follows: TGTGCCAGCAGCTCGGGACTAGCGGGGGTAGAGACCCAGTACTTC. Translated: CASSSGLAGVETQYF.

This clonotype has at least ten counts. The chain links TRBV29-1 to TRBJ1-1, with D unclear. Trimming pared 5 bases from V and 4 bases from J, leaving 8 bases between. Germline values: CDR1 SQVTM, CDR2 ANQGSEA. The CDR3 extends over 11 amino acids. The CDR3 is CSVKRFTEAFF. CDR3 bases: TGCAGCGTTAAACGGTTCACTGAAGCTTTCTTT.

This clonotype was seen a handful of times. This chain connects TRBV6-1 to TRBJ2-7; D call uncertain. The CDR3 loop spans 13 amino acids. V was clipped by 1 base and J by 3 bases, with 7 bases between them. Germline V gene data show CDR1 as MNHNS and CDR2 as SASEGT. The CDR3, as DNA: TGTGCCAGCAGTGAAGGAAGCAGCTACGAGCAGTACGTC. Amino acid sequence: CASSEGSSYEQYV.

At least ten counts were recorded for this clonotype. The rearrangement uses TRBV4-1 and TRBJ2-1; D tentatively fits TRBD1 or TRBD2 (6 bases each). Trimming pared 0 bases from V and 8 bases from J, leaving 11 bases between. Germline V lookup: CDR1 MGHRA, CDR2 YSYEKL. CDR3 size: 14 residues. This CDR3 reads CASSQDGGRDEQFF. CDR3 coding DNA: TGCGCCAGCAGCCAAGACGGGGGCCGGGATGAGCAGTTCTTC.

This clonotype was observed many times. The rearrangement uses TRBV20-1 and TRBJ2-2, with TRBD2 as a possible D gene (5 bases). Germline V gene lookup returns CDR1 DFQATT and CDR2 SNEGSKA (reference sequence). The CDR3 has 13 residues. V dropped 5 bases and J dropped 1 base, with 8 bases sitting between them. The CDR3, as DNA: TGCAGTGCTCTCCGGGAGAACACCGGGGAGCTGTTTTTT. This sequence encodes CSALRENTGELFF.

This clonotype was observed many times. The chain combines TRBV4-1 with TRBJ2-1, with 7 nucleotides matching TRBD2. The CDR3 has 12 amino acids. Trimming at V came to 8 bases and at J to 8 bases, leaving 6 bases not matched to a gene. Germline V lookup: CDR1 MGHRA, CDR2 YSYEKL. The CDR3 sequence is CASVGEGDEQFF. Here the CDR3 DNA reads TGCGCCAGCGTTGGGGAGGGAGATGAGCAGTTCTTC.

This clonotype was counted ten times or more. The rearrangement joins TRBV7-6 to TRBJ2-2; D remains ambiguous. Germline V gene data show CDR1 as SGHVS and CDR2 as FNYEAQ. There are 18 residues in the CDR3. V was pared by 4 bases and J by 3 bases, with 21 bases between. As DNA, the CDR3 is TGTGCCAGCAGCTCGCCCGGGTTCGAAATTACCGACACCGGGGAGCTGTTTTTT. Protein sequence: CASSSPGFEITDTGELFF. Supplemented by reference TRBV7-6 and TRBJ2-2, the full variable domain reads GAGVSQSPRYKVTKRGQDVALRCDPISGHVSLYWYRQALGQGPEFLTYFNYEAQQDKSGLPNDRFSAERPEGSISTLTIQRTEQRDSAMYRCASSSPGFEITDTGELFFGEGSRLTVL.